This TCR beta chain was obtained from a study of shared clonotypes between healthy human individuals. Study-level information: Per donor, three plates held CD4 naive cells, three held CD4 memory, two held CD8 naive and one held CD8 memory. Notes on the study in general: Rarefaction gave evidence that sorted-subset sequencing remained incomplete despite large depth.

V lost 8 bases to trimming and J lost 3 bases, with 15 bases between them. CDR3 size: 14 residues. CDR1 and CDR2 (germline): MNHEY, SVGAGI. Remarks on this clone: Antigen specificity is unknown.

Adults of Caucasian background living in Nashville, Tennessee made up all donors. For each subset, genomic DNA was distributed in equal portions over several immunoSEQ plates. The assay was immunoSEQ multiplex PCR, and TCRdb's table has in-frame clones only and misses some. The repertoire holds about 1 million clones, approximately 70% seen once, with over 1.3% in the top ten. The sequencing input was memory CD4+ T cells sorted from blood. Stated subset: CD45RA-negative fraction. The sequence was collected from a man between 18 and 29 years old in good health. V is TRBV6-5 and J is TRBJ2-3; D is tentatively TRBD1 or TRBD2 (6 bases each). CDR3 amino acids: CASWGAVGTDTQYF. The DNA of the CDR3 is TGTGCCAGCTGGGGGGCTGTCGGAACAGATACGCAGTATTTT.